This T cell receptor beta chain comes out of a study of T-cell reconstitution after alpha-beta-depleted transplantation in children. The V gene lost 0 bases and the J gene lost 0 bases, with 10 bases spanning the gap. The germline V gene has CDR1 SGHRS and CDR2 YFSETQ. This CDR3 has 16 residues. Preparation of the TCRbeta library used unique molecular identifiers. TCRdb re-called the PCR reads with MiXCR, one entry per CDR3 protein. Here the sample spans more than 200,000 distinct CDR3 sequences, about 9.6% being singletons. The genes are TRBV5-1 and TRBJ1-3; no clear D gene. The input for sequencing was PBMCs from the stem cell graft donor, taken from the stem cell graft. This TCR came from a human donor who donated a stem cell graft to a child with SCID. The CDR3 sequence: CASSLEGQNSGNTIYF. In nucleotides, the CDR3 is TGCGCCAGCAGCTTGGAAGGCCAAAACTCTGGAAACACCATATATTTT.